Following are 14 T cell receptor beta chains from one sample sequenced in a study of blood T cell repertoires in COVID-19. The protocol was immunoSEQ multiplex PCR, while the TCRdb copy is restricted to in-frame clones and leaves out a portion. Among approximately 120,000 clones, 75% to 85% were seen once, and the ten largest hold around 20%. Sequenced input: peripheral blood. The source is a man of 80 years or more with acute or convalescent COVID-19.

This clone was seen a handful of times. This sequence joins TRBV2 and TRBJ1-4; maybe TRBD1 (5 bases). V lost 6 bases, J lost 0 bases, and 8 bases lay in between. The CDR3 consists of 14 residues. CDR1 is SNHLY, CDR2 FYNNEI, per germline. CDR3 in amino acids: CASRLTATNEKLFF. The CDR3, as DNA: TGTGCCAGCAGATTGACAGCAACTAATGAAAAACTGTTTTTT.

In its sample, this clone was seen once. This chain connects TRBV9 to TRBJ2-3; tentatively, D is TRBD1 (5 bases). This CDR3 is 13 amino acids long. The V end lost 0 bases, the J end lost 6 bases, and 8 bases lay between the germline ends. Per the germline V gene, CDR1 is SGDLS and CDR2 is YYNGEE. The CDR3 is CASSVVSGDTQYF. Here the CDR3 DNA reads TGTGCCAGCAGCGTAGTATCAGGGGATACGCAGTATTTT.

The CDR3 nucleotides are TGTGCCAGCAGTTACTCGTGGGGGCTCGATACGCAGTATTTT. Protein: CASSYSWGLDTQYF. V usage is TRBV6-5 and J usage is TRBJ2-3; possible D gene TRBD1, 6 bases. Germline CDR1 and CDR2: MNHEY and SVGAGI. V lost 0 bases, J lost 6 bases, and 10 bases lay in between. The length of the CDR3 is 14 residues.

This clone was observed a handful of times. The chain couples TRBV19 to TRBJ2-1; TRBD1 matches 9 bases. Germline CDR1 and CDR2: LNHDA and SQIVND (reference sequence). The CDR3 is made up of 13 amino acids. J lost 5 bases, V lost 7 bases, and 3 bases had no gene match. The CDR3 region is CASKRTGDNEQFF. The CDR3 DNA is TGTGCCAGTAAACGGACAGGGGACAATGAGCAGTTCTTC.

CDR3 amino acids: CASSPTGTGHTGELFF. The CDR3 DNA reads as TGTGCCAGCAGTCCGACCGGGACAGGTCACACCGGGGAGCTGTTTTTT. The chain combines TRBV7-3 with TRBJ2-2; 8 positions match TRBD1. The CDR3 spans 16 residues. V lost 6 bases, J lost 3 bases, and 9 bases stayed unmatched. CDR1 and CDR2 (germline): SGHTA, FQGTGA.

V gene TRBV4-2 combines with J gene TRBJ1-5, with 8 nucleotides matching TRBD1. The V gene's germline CDR1 is LGHNA and CDR2 YNFKEQ. The trim removed 0 bases at V and 5 bases at J, leaving 6 bases unmatched. This CDR3 contains 16 residues. In nucleotides, the CDR3 is TGTGCCAGCAGCCAAGATCTAACAGGGGGTTATCAGCCCCAGCATTTT. This gives the protein CASSQDLTGGYQPQHF.

This sequence joins TRBV18 and TRBJ2-1; maybe TRBD1 (5 bases). The ends were cut back, 3 bases at V and 2 bases at J, with 8 bases in the middle. Per the germline V gene, CDR1 is KGHSH and CDR2 is LQKENI. The CDR3 extends over 14 amino acids. The CDR3 DNA sequence: TGTGCCAGCTCACCCCAGGGTACCTACAATGAGCAGTTCTTC. It specifies CASSPQGTYNEQFF.

This chain uses TRBV7-2 with TRBJ2-1; D not certain. CDR1 is SGHTA and CDR2 is FQGNSA in the germline V gene. This CDR3 spans 13 amino acids. V was pared by 1 base and J by 4 bases, with 5 bases between. Written as DNA, the CDR3 is TGTGCCAGCAGCTTAGGGGCGTACAATGAGCAGTTCTTC. The encoded protein is CASSLGAYNEQFF.

The V call is TRBV6-2 or TRBV6-3, the J call TRBJ2-7, with D unresolved. Germline loops: CDR1 MNHEY, CDR2 SVGEGT. V was pared by 2 bases and J by 2 bases, with 7 bases between. The CDR3 has 13 amino acids. The CDR3 coding sequence is TGTGCCAGCAGTTACAAGGAGACCTACGAGCAGTACTTC. Its translation: CASSYKETYEQYF.

The chain has TRBV19 and TRBJ2-2, with no clear D. Germline V CDR1 and CDR2: LNHDA, SQIVND (reference sequence). Trimming pared 9 bases from V and 1 base from J, leaving 18 bases between. The CDR3 loop spans 16 amino acids. CDR3 sequence: CASSSVSTLNTGELFF. CDR3 in DNA: TGTGCCAGCTCTTCCGTGTCTACCCTGAACACCGGGGAGCTGTTTTTT.

The chain joins TRBV19 to TRBJ1-1, with D uncertain. The CDR3 length is 13 residues. With 3 bases removed from V and 3 bases from J, the gap between germline ends came to 8 bases. Germline CDR1 LNHDA, CDR2 SQIVND (reference sequence). The CDR3 loop is CASSISRDTEAFF. The CDR3 DNA reads as TGTGCCAGTAGTATTTCTCGGGACACTGAAGCTTTCTTT.

V usage is TRBV5-6 and J usage is TRBJ1-6; possibly TRBD1 for D (5 bases). V shed 3 bases and J shed 10 bases, with 11 bases lying between them. The length of the CDR3 is 13 residues. Per the germline V gene, CDR1 is SGHDT and CDR2 is YYEEEE. CDR3 sequence reads: CASSWIGGSPLHF. The CDR3 bases are TGTGCCAGCAGCTGGATTGGGGGGTCACCCCTCCACTTT.

The chain has TRBV9 and TRBJ1-1; the match to TRBD1 covers 7 bases. Trimming cost V 4 bases and J 6 bases; bases outside gene matches: 9. This CDR3 has 14 amino acids. Germline assignment: CDR1 SGDLS and CDR2 YYNGEE. CDR3 region: CASSPGQSIAEAFF. The CDR3 DNA reads as TGTGCCAGCAGCCCGGGACAGTCAATCGCTGAAGCTTTCTTT.

The V call is TRBV2, the J call TRBJ2-2; 8 bases are a match to TRBD1. The trim removed 5 bases at V and 2 bases at J, leaving 4 bases unmatched. Looked up from germline, CDR1 is SNHLY and CDR2 is FYNNEI. This CDR3 is 15 amino acids long. Written as DNA, the CDR3 is TGTGCCAGCAGTCCCTCAGGGGGCAACACCGGGGAGCTGTTTTTT. Translation: CASSPSGGNTGELFF. The complete variable domain, with remaining parts taken from reference TRBV2 and TRBJ2-2, reads EPEVTQTPSHQVTQMGQEVILRCVPISNHLYFYWYRQILGQKVEFLVSFYNNEISEKSEIFDDQFSVERPDGSNFTLKIRSTKLEDSAMYFCASSPSGGNTGELFFGEGSRLTVL.